The 30 T cell receptor beta chains presented below share a single source sample, sequenced in a study of metastatic and nonmetastatic thyroid tumors. TCRdb re-analyzed the PCR reads through MiXCR. The data contain over 7,000 clones, 14% to 15% of them singletons. All patients were untreated before thyroid surgery. Sequencing was performed on blood. The receptors stem from a female donor with papillary thyroid cancer or a benign thyroid nodule (not recorded which). Some clones in this sample may be carry-over from other donors' samples.

This clone was recorded at least ten times. V and J are TRBV9 and TRBJ1-1; D uncertain. Looked up from germline, CDR1 is SGDLS and CDR2 is YYNGEE. V was trimmed by 0 bases and J by 1 base, leaving 7 bases between them. The CDR3 loop spans 14 amino acids. CDR3 protein: CASSVAQQNTEAFF. Written as DNA, the CDR3 is TGTGCCAGCAGCGTAGCCCAGCAGAACACTGAAGCTTTCTTT.

Relative to its sample, this clone is medium-sized. The CDR3 protein is CAISEVGTTRDEQFF. In DNA, the CDR3 is TGTGCCATCAGTGAGGTCGGGACGACTCGGGATGAGCAGTTCTTC. The V call is TRBV10-3, the J call TRBJ2-1; D may be TRBD1 or TRBD2 (5 bases each). CDR3 size: 15 residues. Germline assignment: CDR1 ENHRY and CDR2 SYGVKD. V lost 2 bases and J 8 bases, leaving 16 bases between the germline ends.

This clone was counted many times. The chain recombines TRBV2 with TRBJ2-5, with D perhaps TRBD1 (6 bases). V shed 7 bases and J shed 2 bases, with 17 bases lying between them. The CDR3 runs to 15 residues. Germline CDR1 is SNHLY and CDR2 is FYNNEI. The DNA for the CDR3 is TGTGCCAGCACCACCGGGACAACCATTCAAGAGACCCAGTACTTC. As protein: CASTTGTTIQETQYF.

This clone was picked up many times. The CDR3 sequence: CASSLDGGYGYTF. The CDR3 DNA follows: TGTGCCAGCTCACTCGACGGGGGCTATGGCTACACCTTC. V is TRBV18 and J is TRBJ1-2, with a weak D call TRBD1 (5 bases). With 4 bases removed from V and 4 bases from J, the gap between germline ends came to 10 bases. The CDR3 covers 13 residues. The V gene's germline CDR1 is KGHSH and CDR2 LQKENI.

The V and J genes are TRBV28 and TRBJ2-2; 7 nucleotides agree with TRBD1. The junction had 5 bases not matched to a gene; V was cut back by 5 bases and J by 5 bases. CDR1 MDHEN and CDR2 SYDVKM come from the germline V gene. The CDR3 has 14 residues. In DNA, the CDR3 is TGTGCCAGCAGTCGGGCAGGGGGTACCGGGGAGCTGTTTTTT. Encoded protein: CASSRAGGTGELFF.

By frequency in the sample, this clone is medium-sized. The rearrangement links TRBV6-1 to TRBJ1-5; no clear D. The germline gives CDR1 MNHNS, CDR2 SASEGT. CDR3 length: 14 amino acids. V shed 7 bases and J shed 2 bases, with 12 bases lying between them. The CDR3 DNA reads as TGTGCCAGCACCTTTTCAGACGGCAATCAGCCCCAGCATTTT. It is translated as CASTFSDGNQPQHF.

The chain joins TRBV4-1 to TRBJ2-2, with D hard to call. The CDR3 is 13 residues long. From germline, CDR1 is MGHRA and CDR2 YSYEKL. Trimming took off 4 bases at V and 3 bases at J, with 6 bases between the two ends. CDR3: CASSLEHTGELFF. The CDR3 DNA follows: TGCGCCAGCAGCCTCGAACACACCGGGGAGCTGTTTTTT.

By share of the sample, this clone is medium-sized. V and J are TRBV19 and TRBJ1-2; possibly TRBD1 for D (6 bases). There are 13 residues in the CDR3. The ends were cut back, 5 bases at V and 5 bases at J, with 12 bases in the middle. Per germline, CDR1 LNHDA and CDR2 SQIVND (reference sequence). CDR3 sequence reads: CASSETGRYGYTF. CDR3 bases: TGTGCCAGTAGTGAGACAGGCCGTTATGGCTACACCTTC. Using reference TRBV19 and TRBJ1-2 for the parts outside the CDR3, the full variable domain is DGGITQSPKYLFRKEGQNVTLSCEQNLNHDAMYWYRQDPGQGLRLIYYSQIVNDFQKGDIAEGYSVSREKKESFPLTVTSAQKNPTAFYLCASSETGRYGYTFGSGTRLTVV.

This clone was detected many times. The V gene is TRBV3-1, the J gene TRBJ2-6, with unresolved D. The germline CDR1 and CDR2 sequences are LGHDT and YNNKEL (reference sequence). CDR3 size: 15 residues. V was clipped by 4 bases and J by 2 bases, with 9 bases between them. CDR3 nucleotide sequence: TGTGCCAGCAGCCTCGCCGTTACTGGGGCCAACGTCCTGACTTTC. Protein: CASSLAVTGANVLTF.

This clone was observed a handful of times. The chain is built from TRBV12-3 or TRBV12-4 and TRBJ2-2, with TRBD1 matching 12 bases. The CDR3 sequence is 18 residues long. With 6 bases clipped from V and 3 bases from J, the junction kept 11 bases outside the gene matches. The CDR3 DNA sequence: TGTGCCAGCAGATACGGGACAGGGGGCGGAGAACACACCGGGGAGCTGTTTTTT. It codes for CASRYGTGGGEHTGELFF.

In this sample, this clone turned up many times. The genes are TRBV2 and TRBJ2-4, with 11 bases identical to TRBD2. After removal of 2 bases from V and 8 bases from J, the junction contained 14 bases not matched to a gene. This CDR3 is built from 18 residues. CDR1 SNHLY and CDR2 FYNNEI come from the germline V gene. The CDR3 sequence: CASSEWVGSGGARDIQYF. As DNA, the CDR3 is TGTGCCAGCAGTGAATGGGTGGGTAGCGGGGGGGCCAGGGACATTCAGTACTTC.

This clone was detected ten times or more. Distinct nucleotide sequences in the sample also encode this CDR3. The chain combines TRBV13 with TRBJ2-3; 9 bases match TRBD1. The CDR3 extends over 16 amino acids. Germline V gene sequence: CDR1 PRHDT, CDR2 FYEKMQ (reference sequence). Trimming at V came to 5 bases and at J to 4 bases, leaving 10 bases not matched to a gene. The CDR3 DNA follows: TGTGCCAGCAGCATGTCGACAGGGGGGGCAGCAGATACGCAGTATTTT. Translation gives CASSMSTGGAADTQYF.

This clone was recorded a few times. CDR3 amino acids: CASSGGRQYF. The CDR3 nucleotides are TGTGCCAGCAGTGGAGGGAGGCAGTACTTC. This chain connects TRBV6-1 to TRBJ2-7; a possible D gene is TRBD2 (5 bases). Germline-derived CDR1 and CDR2 are MNHNS and SASEGT. The germline V and J ends were trimmed by 4 bases and 9 bases, with 7 bases remaining between them. This CDR3 region has 10 residues.

In its sample, this clone was seen many times. The chain uses TRBV6-2 or TRBV6-3 and TRBJ2-7; 9 positions match TRBD1. CDR1 MNHEY and CDR2 SVGEGT come from the germline V gene. Trimming removed 0 bases from V and 6 bases from J; junction bases left unmatched: 12. This CDR3 contains 17 residues. CDR3 residues: CASSYSIGTGLVREQYF. For the CDR3, the DNA is TGTGCCAGCAGTTACTCGATCGGGACAGGGCTGGTTCGCGAGCAGTACTTC.

There are many counts of this clone. The rearrangement uses TRBV20-1 and TRBJ2-4; D is ambiguous. Trimming removed 3 bases at V and 7 bases at J, with 13 bases between. This CDR3 spans 13 amino acids. Germline lookup yields CDR1 DFQATT and CDR2 SNEGSKA (reference sequence). The CDR3 here is CSARAPKSNIQYF. CDR3 bases: TGCAGTGCTAGGGCTCCAAAATCCAACATTCAGTACTTC.

Sample share makes this clone medium-sized. The chain combines TRBV6-1 with TRBJ2-1, with D perhaps matching TRBD1 (5 bases). Germline V gene data show CDR1 as MNHNS and CDR2 as SASEGT. The germline V and J ends were trimmed by 6 bases and 2 bases, with 14 bases remaining between them. The CDR3 loop spans 15 amino acids. This CDR3 is CASSRSQGAYNEQFF. CDR3 nucleotides: TGTGCCAGCAGCAGAAGTCAAGGGGCCTACAATGAGCAGTTCTTC.

In this sample, this clone is medium-sized (0.01 to 0.1%). V and J are TRBV20-1 and TRBJ1-2; no clear D. Germline V CDR1 and CDR2: DFQATT, SNEGSKA (reference sequence). V was shortened by 5 bases and J by 5 bases, with 15 bases between the two germline ends. This CDR3 contains 13 residues. CDR3 coding DNA: TGCAGTGCTCAGACACATTCTTGGTATGGCTACACCTTC. Translation gives CSAQTHSWYGYTF.

This clone was observed at least ten times. The gene calls are TRBV10-2 and TRBJ2-3, with D tentatively TRBD2 (5 bases). This CDR3 is built from 15 residues. Germline values: CDR1 WSHSY, CDR2 SAAADI. The V end was cut by 4 bases, the J end by 3 bases, with 14 bases between. The CDR3 sequence: CASSGGLPYTDTQYF. The CDR3, as DNA: TGCGCCAGCAGTGGAGGGTTACCGTATACAGATACGCAGTATTTT.

This clone was detected only a few times. The chain carries TRBV2 and TRBJ2-7, with 8 bases lining up with TRBD1. Germline lookup yields CDR1 SNHLY and CDR2 FYNNEI. CDR3 size: 14 residues. V lost 1 base, J lost 8 bases, and 7 bases stayed unmatched. The CDR3 DNA is TGTGCCAGCAGTGAAGGACAGGGGTCGCCTAAGCAGTACTTC. Protein sequence: CASSEGQGSPKQYF.

This clone was seen at least ten times. The chain couples TRBV10-3 to TRBJ1-1; a possible D gene is TRBD1 (5 bases). The CDR3 contains 13 residues. Per the germline V gene, CDR1 is ENHRY and CDR2 is SYGVKD. V lost 9 bases and J 0 bases, leaving 11 bases between the germline ends. As DNA, the CDR3 is TGTGCCATTGTGGACAAGATGAACACTGAAGCTTTCTTT. This codes for CAIVDKMNTEAFF.

This clone was seen only a few times. V and J are TRBV6-2 or TRBV6-3 and TRBJ2-3; D is perhaps TRBD1 (6 bases). This CDR3 region has 16 residues. The germline V gene has CDR1 MNHEY and CDR2 SVGEGT. The ends were cut back, 2 bases at V and 3 bases at J, with 15 bases in the middle. The CDR3 coding sequence is TGTGCCAGCAGTTACCCGGGACATCCAACAACAGATACGCAGTATTTT. Translating gives CASSYPGHPTTDTQYF.

In its sample, this clone ranks as medium-sized (0.01 to 0.1%). CDR3 sequence (DNA): TGTGCCACCAGTGATTTACGGCAGGGGGCCTCCGGGGAGCTGTTTTTT. Protein: CATSDLRQGASGELFF. The V gene is TRBV24-1, the J gene TRBJ2-2; 8 positions agree with TRBD1. After removal of 1 base from V and 6 bases from J, the junction contained 6 bases not matched to a gene. Germline loops: CDR1 KGHDR, CDR2 SFDVKD. The CDR3 is 16 amino acids.

The chain joins TRBV7-2 to TRBJ1-2; unclear D gene. The CDR3 loop spans 15 amino acids. Germline values: CDR1 SGHTA, CDR2 FQGNSA. V lost 4 bases to trimming and J lost 10 bases, with 22 bases between them. CDR3 in DNA: TGTGCCAGCAGCTCCGGGTCCGAATCTATAACTGTCTACACCTTC. The encoded protein is CASSSGSESITVYTF.

This clone was picked up many times. V and J are TRBV18 and TRBJ2-5; 9 positions agree with TRBD2. CDR1 and CDR2 (germline): KGHSH, LQKENI. This CDR3 contains 16 residues. Unmatched junction bases numbered 9, after V lost 5 bases and J lost 2 bases. The CDR3 sequence is CASSINSGSYQETQYF. As DNA, the CDR3 is TGTGCCAGCTCAATAAATAGCGGGAGTTATCAAGAGACCCAGTACTTC. Together with reference TRBV18 and TRBJ2-5, the CDR3 gives the full variable domain: NAGVMQNPRHLVRRRGQEARLRCSPMKGHSHVYWYRQLPEEGLKFMVYLQKENIIDESGMPKERFSAEFPKEGPSILRIQQVVRGDSAAYFCASSINSGSYQETQYFGPGTRLLVL.

This clone is labeled medium-sized. This chain links TRBV19 with TRBJ1-3; D perhaps matches TRBD1 (5 bases). V lost 7 bases and J 4 bases, leaving 11 bases between the germline ends. The CDR3 covers 13 residues. CDR1 and CDR2 from the germline V gene are LNHDA and SQIVND (reference sequence). This CDR3 reads CASTYQGGNTIYF. CDR3 coding DNA: TGTGCCAGTACTTACCAGGGAGGAAACACCATATATTTT.

By share of the sample, this clone is medium-sized. The genes are TRBV28 and TRBJ2-5; 14 bases line up with TRBD2. Germline CDR1 reads MDHEN; CDR2 reads SYDVKM. The ends lost 5 bases at V and 5 bases at J; junction bases unmatched: 7. This CDR3 comprises 16 residues. CDR3 amino acids: CASSPGLAGGPETQYF. The CDR3 DNA follows: TGTGCCAGCAGTCCCGGACTAGCGGGAGGTCCTGAGACCCAGTACTTC.

This clone was found a few times. At the DNA level, this CDR3 is encoded by other sequences in the same sample as well. This chain joins TRBV18 and TRBJ2-7; D is tentatively TRBD1 or TRBD2 (5 bases each). The germline V gene has CDR1 KGHSH and CDR2 LQKENI. The CDR3 contains 14 residues. Trimming took off 2 bases at V and 4 bases at J, with 12 bases between the two ends. The CDR3, as DNA: TGTGCCAGCTCACCAGGGACCACGAGTTACGAGCAGTACTTC. This translates into CASSPGTTSYEQYF.

This clone was recorded many times. The gene calls are TRBV5-1 and TRBJ2-7, with D perhaps TRBD1 or TRBD2 (6 bases each). This CDR3 comprises 15 residues. Germline CDR1 and CDR2: SGHRS and YFSETQ. The V end lost 5 bases, the J end lost 3 bases, and 18 bases lay between the germline ends. The CDR3 loop is CASRGGVDRYYEQYF. The CDR3 DNA reads TGCGCCAGCAGGGGGGGTGTGGACAGATACTACGAGCAGTACTTC.

By share, this clone ranks as medium-sized. The chain employs TRBV6-4 and TRBJ1-5; D not certain. The CDR3 sequence is 15 residues long. The V gene's germline CDR1 is MRHNA and CDR2 SNTAGT. The V gene lost 0 bases and the J gene lost 7 bases, with 13 bases spanning the gap. CDR3 region: CASSDSHQPGQPQHF. The CDR3 coding sequence is TGTGCCAGCAGTGACTCCCATCAACCCGGGCAGCCCCAGCATTTT.

This clone rates as medium-sized. The CDR3 sequence: CASSYIRTGDTEAFF. The CDR3 nucleotides read TGCGCCAGCAGCTACATAAGGACAGGGGACACTGAAGCTTTCTTT. The V and J genes are TRBV5-1 and TRBJ1-1; TRBD1 aligns across 9 bases. The CDR3 is made up of 15 amino acids. Trimming took 3 bases from V and 3 from J; bases not matched to a gene: 6. Germline V CDR1 and CDR2: SGHRS, YFSETQ.